The 27 T cell receptor beta chains listed next were all sequenced from one sample in a study of blood T cell repertoires in COVID-19. The data were produced by immunoSEQ multiplex PCR, yet TCRdb's version contains in-frame clones alone and is incomplete. The sample contains a few hundred thousand clones, around 90% of which appear only once. Sequenced input: peripheral blood. Receptors were obtained from a person aged 18-30 years with COVID-19, enrolled during active disease.

This rearrangement joins TRBV12-5 to TRBJ2-4; 11 bases fit TRBD2. Unmatched junction bases numbered 16, after V lost 5 bases and J lost 1 base. The germline gives CDR1 LGHNT, CDR2 FRNRAP. There are 20 residues in the CDR3. CDR3 in DNA: TGTGCTAGTGGTCTCATAGAGACTAGCGGGACCACCTTGGCCAAAAACATTCAGTACTTC. As protein: CASGLIETSGTTLAKNIQYF.

The chain employs TRBV7-9 and TRBJ2-7; no clear D. CDR3 length equals 12 residues. The V gene lost 3 bases and the J gene lost 6 bases, with 9 bases spanning the gap. The germline gives CDR1 SEHNR, CDR2 FQNEAQ (reference sequence). CDR3 protein: CASSFGSGEQYF. The CDR3 DNA sequence: TGTGCCAGCAGCTTCGGTTCAGGCGAGCAGTACTTC.

This chain uses TRBV27 with TRBJ1-2; 7 nucleotides match TRBD1. Looked up from germline, CDR1 is MNHEY and CDR2 is SMNVEV (reference sequence). After removal of 3 bases from V and 2 bases from J, the junction contained 6 bases not matched to a gene. CDR3 length equals 15 residues. The CDR3 spells CASSFSRQGNYGYTF. The DNA of the CDR3 is TGTGCCAGCAGTTTCTCCCGACAGGGCAACTATGGCTACACCTTC.

The V and J genes are TRBV28 and TRBJ1-2; weak D call: TRBD1 (5 bases). This CDR3 contains 12 residues. Germline V gene sequence: CDR1 MDHEN, CDR2 SYDVKM. V lost 8 bases to trimming and J lost 3 bases, with 10 bases between them. Here the CDR3 DNA reads TGTGCCAGCGGCAGGGCTGACTATGGCTACACCTTC. Its protein product is CASGRADYGYTF.

The J gene is TRBJ1-2, the V gene TRBV9; 7 bases are a match to TRBD1. Germline CDR1 SGDLS, CDR2 YYNGEE. This CDR3 is 15 amino acids long. Trimming at V came to 3 bases and at J to 1 base, leaving 6 bases not matched to a gene. The DNA for the CDR3 is TGTGCCAGCAGCGACCGACAGGGAATTAACTATGGCTACACCTTC. Its protein product is CASSDRQGINYGYTF.

V gene TRBV3-1 (or the pseudogene TRBV3-2) combines with J gene TRBJ2-5, with a possible D match to TRBD2 (7 bases). Trimming removed 0 bases from V and 4 bases from J, with 15 bases in between. Germline V CDR1 and CDR2: LGHDT, YNNKEL (reference sequence). This CDR3 has 16 residues. In DNA form, the CDR3 reads TGTGCCAGCAGCCAAGATCTGGGGGGGCTAGGAGAGACCCAGTACTTC. This translates into CASSQDLGGLGETQYF.

The CDR3 bases are TGTGCCAGCAGCCAATTCGCTCGCGGTACCTCCCCAAGCTCCTACGAGCAGTACTTC. It specifies CASSQFARGTSPSSYEQYF. The chain links TRBV3-1 (or the pseudogene TRBV3-2) to TRBJ2-7; no firm D call. The V gene lost 2 bases and the J gene lost 0 bases, with 23 bases spanning the gap. This CDR3 has 19 residues. Germline V lookup: CDR1 LGHDT, CDR2 YNNKEL (reference sequence).

The gene calls are TRBV28 and TRBJ1-5, with 7 positions matching TRBD1. This CDR3 region has 14 residues. The V segment lost 2 bases and the J segment 6 bases; nucleotides outside the gene matches: 4. CDR1 and CDR2 from the germline V gene are MDHEN and SYDVKM. The CDR3 is CASSLTGATQPQHF. The CDR3 bases are TGTGCCAGCAGTTTAACAGGGGCAACTCAGCCCCAGCATTTT.

The J gene is TRBJ2-1, the V gene TRBV18; 7 bases are shared with TRBD1. Germline V gene lookup returns CDR1 KGHSH and CDR2 LQKENI. This CDR3 is 14 amino acids long. V trimming: 5 bases; J trimming: 0 bases; junction bases outside the gene matches: 1. The CDR3 DNA reads TGTGCCAGCTCATACAGGGGCTCCTACAATGAGCAGTTCTTC. Its translation is CASSYRGSYNEQFF. The full variable domain, its missing parts supplied by reference TRBV18 and TRBJ2-1, is NAGVMQNPRHLVRRRGQEARLRCSPMKGHSHVYWYRQLPEEGLKFMVYLQKENIIDESGMPKERFSAEFPKEGPSILRIQQVVRGDSAAYFCASSYRGSYNEQFFGPGTRLTVL.

The chain joins TRBV29-1 to TRBJ1-5; D gene ambiguous. The CDR3 consists of 12 residues. The V end was cut by 5 bases, the J end by 7 bases, with 12 bases between. The V gene's germline CDR1 is SQVTM and CDR2 ANQGSEA. The CDR3 nucleotides are TGCAGCGTTTCTAGGGAGGGACAGCCCCAGCATTTT. Its protein product is CSVSREGQPQHF.

The CDR3 DNA follows: TGCAGTGCTGAGAGTACAGGGGAGCAGTACTTC. It encodes CSAESTGEQYF. This rearrangement joins TRBV20-1 to TRBJ2-7, with a tentative D call TRBD1 (6 bases). The CDR3 has 11 amino acids. Per the germline V gene, CDR1 is DFQATT and CDR2 is SNEGSKA (reference sequence). V was trimmed by 5 bases and J by 7 bases, leaving 12 bases between them.

V usage is TRBV7-2 and J usage is TRBJ2-7; 7 nucleotides line up with TRBD1. CDR3 length: 15 amino acids. Per the germline V gene, CDR1 is SGHTA and CDR2 is FQGNSA. J was trimmed by 0 bases and V by 5 bases; bases with no gene match: 7. CDR3 in amino acids: CASSPRTGDSYEQYF. In nucleotides, the CDR3 is TGTGCCAGCAGCCCCCGCACAGGGGACTCCTACGAGCAGTACTTC.

The V and J genes are TRBV19 and TRBJ2-5, with 11 nucleotides matching TRBD2. The CDR3 contains 16 residues. Germline CDR1 and CDR2: LNHDA and SQIVND (reference sequence). The V gene end was trimmed by 3 bases and the J gene end by 2 bases; junction bases not matched to a gene: 5. CDR3 DNA sequence: TGTGCCAGTAGTATGGGACTAGCGGATCCTCAAGAGACCCAGTACTTC. Encoded protein: CASSMGLADPQETQYF.

This chain connects TRBV4-1 to TRBJ1-2, with D possibly being TRBD1 (6 bases). CDR1 and CDR2 (germline): MGHRA, YSYEKL. CDR3 length: 15 residues. V was shortened by 0 bases and J by 8 bases, with 16 bases between the two germline ends. The CDR3 DNA reads as TGCGCCAGCAGCCAAGATCTAGCAGGGGCGGGCGGCTACACCTTC. Amino acids: CASSQDLAGAGGYTF.

There are a few counts of this clone. V gene TRBV6-5 combines with J gene TRBJ2-7, with 9 bases aligning to TRBD1. The CDR3 runs to 15 residues. Germline V gene data show CDR1 as MNHEY and CDR2 as SVGAGI. After removal of 6 bases from V and 2 bases from J, the junction contained 8 bases not matched to a gene. The CDR3 nucleotides read TGTGCCAGCAGCACGGGGACAGGGACACCCTACGAGCAGTACTTC. Protein product: CASSTGTGTPYEQYF.

DNA of the CDR3: TGTGCCAGCAGCTCCAGGGGGGCCTACTCCTACGAGCAGTACTTC. This encodes CASSSRGAYSYEQYF. The genes are TRBV7-8 and TRBJ2-7, with TRBD1 as a possible D gene (7 bases). Germline assignment: CDR1 SGHVS and CDR2 FQNEAQ. V lost 4 bases and J 0 bases, leaving 13 bases between the germline ends. The CDR3 length is 15 residues.

V is TRBV24-1 and J is TRBJ1-4; D gene unclear. The germline CDR1 and CDR2 sequences are KGHDR and SFDVKD. V was cut by 5 bases and J by 7 bases, with 7 bases left in between. The CDR3 spans 12 residues. The CDR3: CATSGDSEKLFF. The CDR3 nucleotides read TGTGCCACCAGTGGAGACTCTGAAAAACTGTTTTTT.

This clone was seen only once. The chain couples TRBV24-1 to TRBJ2-4, with D possibly TRBD1 on 7 matching bases. Germline CDR1 KGHDR, CDR2 SFDVKD. This CDR3 is built from 12 residues. V lost 7 bases to trimming and J lost 9 bases, with 12 bases between them. Here the CDR3 reads CATSIQGGIQYF. The CDR3 DNA reads TGTGCCACCAGCATTCAGGGGGGCATTCAGTACTTC.

V is TRBV5-1 and J is TRBJ2-1; TRBD2 aligns across 9 bases. CDR1 and CDR2 from the germline V gene are SGHRS and YFSETQ. CDR3 length: 15 residues. Trimming took 0 bases from V and 9 from J; bases not matched to a gene: 7. The CDR3 coding sequence is TGCGCCAGCAGCTTGGAGGGCGGGAGGGGGGCTGAGCAGTTCTTC. This codes for CASSLEGGRGAEQFF.

This clone was observed at least ten times. The CDR3 DNA is TGTGCCAGCAGCGTAGGAGAGACAGGGAACTATGGCTACACCTTC. Translating it yields CASSVGETGNYGYTF. The V and J genes are TRBV9 and TRBJ1-2, with 7 bases identical to TRBD1. Germline V gene lookup returns CDR1 SGDLS and CDR2 YYNGEE. Trimming cost V 0 bases and J 2 bases; bases outside gene matches: 4. This CDR3 comprises 15 residues.

The chain combines TRBV6-5 with TRBJ2-7; 10 nucleotides align to TRBD1. The ends lost 6 bases at V and 2 bases at J; junction bases unmatched: 1. Germline CDR1 is MNHEY and CDR2 is SVGAGI. The CDR3 spans 13 residues. This CDR3 is CASRDRGTYEQYF. The CDR3 DNA reads as TGTGCCAGCAGGGACAGGGGGACCTACGAGCAGTACTTC.

The chain uses TRBV27 and TRBJ1-5; D is perhaps TRBD1 (5 bases). The ends were cut back, 4 bases at V and 7 bases at J, with 11 bases in the middle. The germline V gene encodes CDR1 MNHEY and CDR2 SMNVEV (reference sequence). The CDR3 is 13 amino acids. The CDR3 spells CASSYQGGQPQHF. CDR3 bases: TGTGCCAGCAGTTATCAGGGCGGCCAGCCCCAGCATTTT.

This rearrangement joins TRBV18 to TRBJ1-1; TRBD1 agrees at 8 bases. From germline, CDR1 is KGHSH and CDR2 LQKENI. The CDR3 is made up of 14 amino acids. J was trimmed by 7 bases and V by 8 bases; bases with no gene match: 12. CDR3 sequence: CASLGTGGVGEAFF. The CDR3 bases are TGTGCCAGCCTCGGAACAGGGGGGGTTGGTGAAGCTTTCTTT.

J is TRBJ2-7 and V is TRBV6-2 or TRBV6-3; the D gene is possibly TRBD2 (5 bases). This CDR3 is 14 amino acids long. Trimming took 6 bases from V and 2 from J, leaving 14 bases between them. The V gene's germline CDR1 is MNHEY and CDR2 SVGEGT. Here the CDR3 reads CASSPLTTTYEQYF. In nucleotides, the CDR3 is TGTGCCAGCAGCCCTTTGACTACGACCTACGAGCAGTACTTC.

The CDR3 loop is CASSYSGGNYNSPLHF. CDR3 coding DNA: TGTGCCAGCAGTTACAGTGGGGGGAACTATAATTCACCCCTCCACTTT. The chain combines TRBV6-2 or TRBV6-3 with TRBJ1-6; a possible D gene is TRBD1 (5 bases). Trimming shortened V by 2 bases and J by 3 bases, and 11 bases separated the two germline ends. The CDR3 consists of 16 residues. The germline gives CDR1 MNHEY, CDR2 SVGEGT.

This clone has only one observation. The chain links TRBV6-6 to TRBJ1-5, with 9 bases matching TRBD1. CDR3 size: 16 residues. Germline V gives CDR1 MNHNY, CDR2 SVGAGI (reference sequence). V gave up 6 bases and J gave up 4 bases; unmatched junction bases: 10. CDR3 bases: TGTGCCAGCAGACCCTTGGGGACAGGGTTAAATCAGCCCCAGCATTTT. Translation gives CASRPLGTGLNQPQHF.

V and J are TRBV6-2 or TRBV6-3 and TRBJ1-5; no clear D gene. The ends were cut back, 0 bases at V and 4 bases at J, with 13 bases in the middle. CDR3 size: 16 residues. Germline values: CDR1 MNHEY, CDR2 SVGEGT. The CDR3 DNA reads TGTGCCAGCAGTTACTCGTCTGGCCCCACAAATCAGCCCCAGCATTTT. This encodes CASSYSSGPTNQPQHF.